This TCR beta chain was sequenced during a study of T cells in Graves' hyperthyroidism and ophthalmopathy. Diagnoses were made from clinical symptoms, serum measures (thyroxine and TRAb), thyroid ultrasound and orbital computed tomography. The TCR beta CDR3 regions underwent amplification using RNA transcripts as the source. A first-round RT-PCR of the TCR CDR3 used the HTBI primer set. TCRdb fed the multiplex PCR reads into MiXCR, producing one record per CDR3 protein. The sample lists about 460,000 distinct CDR3 sequences; less than 25% were seen once. General study points: The model made its ophthalmopathy prediction, and onset followed a median roughly 6.5 months later. In the blood, most expanded thyroid clonotypes above 0.001 appeared as well.

About this clonotype: Its specificity is unknown.

Sequences were obtained from blood. The sequence was collected from a woman between 65 and 79 years old with Graves' ophthalmopathy.

As DNA, the CDR3 is TGTGCCAGCAGCTTAGGATTTATGTCTGAAGCTTTCTTT. Amino acid sequence: CASSLGFMSEAFF. The chain couples TRBV11-2 to TRBJ1-1; D call uncertain. V lost 1 base to trimming and J lost 6 bases, with 9 bases between them. CDR3 length equals 13 residues. Germline V gene lookup returns CDR1 SGHAT and CDR2 FQNNGV. The full variable domain, in which reference TRBV11-2 and TRBJ1-1 provide the parts outside the CDR3, is EAGVAQSPRYKIIEKRQSVAFWCNPISGHATLYWYQQILGQGPKLLIQFQNNGVVDDSQLPKDRFSAERLKGVDSTLKIQPAKLEDSAVYLCASSLGFMSEAFFGQGTRLTVV.